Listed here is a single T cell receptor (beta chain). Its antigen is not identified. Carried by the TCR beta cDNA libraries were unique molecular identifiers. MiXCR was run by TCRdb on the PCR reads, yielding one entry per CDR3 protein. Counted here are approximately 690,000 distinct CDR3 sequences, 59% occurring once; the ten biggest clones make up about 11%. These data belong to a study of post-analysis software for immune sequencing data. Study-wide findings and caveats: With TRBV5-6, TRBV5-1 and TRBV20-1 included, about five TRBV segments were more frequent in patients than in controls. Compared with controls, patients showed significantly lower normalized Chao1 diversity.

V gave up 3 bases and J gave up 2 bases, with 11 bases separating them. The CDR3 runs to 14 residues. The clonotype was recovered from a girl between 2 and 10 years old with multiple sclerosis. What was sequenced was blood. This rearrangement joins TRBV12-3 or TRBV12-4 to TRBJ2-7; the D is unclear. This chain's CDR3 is CASSFFVITYEQYF. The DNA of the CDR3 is TGTGCCAGCAGTTTCTTTGTGATTACCTACGAGCAGTACTTC.